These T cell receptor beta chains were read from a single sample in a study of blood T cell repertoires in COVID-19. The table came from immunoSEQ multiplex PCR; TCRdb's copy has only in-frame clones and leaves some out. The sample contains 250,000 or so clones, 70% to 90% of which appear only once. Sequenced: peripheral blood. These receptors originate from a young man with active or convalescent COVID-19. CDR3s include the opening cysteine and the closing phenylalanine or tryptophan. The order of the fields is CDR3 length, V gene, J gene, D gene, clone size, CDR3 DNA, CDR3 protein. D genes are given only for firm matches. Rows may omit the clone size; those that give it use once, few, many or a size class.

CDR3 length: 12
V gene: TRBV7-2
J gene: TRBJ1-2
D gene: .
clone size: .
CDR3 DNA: TGTGCCAGCAGCTATACAGGGAATGGCTACACCTTC
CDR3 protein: CASSYTGNGYTF

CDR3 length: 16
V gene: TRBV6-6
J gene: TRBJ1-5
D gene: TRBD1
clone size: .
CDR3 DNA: TGTGCCAGCAGACGGACAGGGGGCGAGGGAAATCAGCCCCAGCATTTT
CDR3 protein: CASRRTGGEGNQPQHF

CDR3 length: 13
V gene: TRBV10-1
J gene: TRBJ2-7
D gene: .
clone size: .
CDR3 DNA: TGCGCCCACGACTCGACCCGGAGGGCCGAGCAGTACTTC
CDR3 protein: CAHDSTRRAEQYF

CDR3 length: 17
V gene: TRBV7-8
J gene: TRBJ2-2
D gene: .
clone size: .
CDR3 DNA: TGTGCCAGCAGCTTATCCTTCAGACAAACGAACACCGGGGAGCTGTTTTTT
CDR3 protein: CASSLSFRQTNTGELFF

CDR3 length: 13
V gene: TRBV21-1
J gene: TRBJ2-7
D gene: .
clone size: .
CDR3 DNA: TGTGCCAGCAGCCCCCTAGGAGGGCGAGAGCAGTACTTC
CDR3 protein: CASSPLGGREQYF

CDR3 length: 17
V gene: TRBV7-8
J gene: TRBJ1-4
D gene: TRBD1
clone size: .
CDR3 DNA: TGTGCCAGCAGCTTAGCTGACAGGGATATTTCGAGAGAAAAACTGTTTTTT
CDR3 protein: CASSLADRDISREKLFF

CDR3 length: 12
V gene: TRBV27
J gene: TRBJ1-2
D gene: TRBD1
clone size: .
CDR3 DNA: TGTGCCAGCAGTCCCCAGGGGGATGGCTACACCTTC
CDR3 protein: CASSPQGDGYTF

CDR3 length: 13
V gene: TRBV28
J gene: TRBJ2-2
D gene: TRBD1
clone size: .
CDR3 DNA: TGTGCCAGCAGTCTAACAGGGGACGGGGAGCTGTTTTTT
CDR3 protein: CASSLTGDGELFF

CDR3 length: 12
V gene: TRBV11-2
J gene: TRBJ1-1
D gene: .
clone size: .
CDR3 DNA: TGTGCCAGCAGCTATTATAACACTGAAGCTTTCTTT
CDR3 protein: CASSYYNTEAFF

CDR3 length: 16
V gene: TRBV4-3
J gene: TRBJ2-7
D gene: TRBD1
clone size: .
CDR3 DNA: TGCGCCAGCAGCCACTCTGGGACAGGGCATCTCTACGAGCAGTACTTC
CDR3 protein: CASSHSGTGHLYEQYF

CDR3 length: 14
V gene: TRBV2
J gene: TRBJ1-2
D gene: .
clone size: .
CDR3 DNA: TGTGCCAGCAGTCCACGGGGGGGCAGTTATGGCTACACCTTC
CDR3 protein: CASSPRGGSYGYTF

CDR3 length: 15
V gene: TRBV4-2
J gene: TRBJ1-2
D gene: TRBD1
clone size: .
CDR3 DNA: TGTGCCAGCAGCCTTGCCTTGACAGGGGCGGATGGCTACACCTTC
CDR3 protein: CASSLALTGADGYTF

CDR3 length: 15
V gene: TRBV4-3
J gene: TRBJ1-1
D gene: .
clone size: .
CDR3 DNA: TGCGCCAGCAGCCAAGAAATGCAGGGACTCACTGAAGCTTTCTTT
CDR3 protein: CASSQEMQGLTEAFF

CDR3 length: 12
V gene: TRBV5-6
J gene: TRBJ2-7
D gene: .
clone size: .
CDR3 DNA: TGTGCCAGCAGCTCAGGGCTTCACGAGCAGTACTTC
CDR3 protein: CASSSGLHEQYF

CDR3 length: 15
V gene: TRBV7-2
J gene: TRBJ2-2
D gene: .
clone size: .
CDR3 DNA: TGTGCCAGCAGCTTAGCGGGGAGTGTGGCCGGGGAGCTGTTTTTT
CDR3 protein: CASSLAGSVAGELFF

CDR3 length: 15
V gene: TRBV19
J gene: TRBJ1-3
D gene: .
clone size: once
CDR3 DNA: TGTGCCACCGCCCGAGTTACGAGCTCTGGAAACACCATATATTTT
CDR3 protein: CATARVTSSGNTIYF

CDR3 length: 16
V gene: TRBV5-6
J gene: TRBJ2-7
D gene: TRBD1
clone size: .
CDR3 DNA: TGTGCCAGCAGCACGGATACAGGGGGCATTCTCTACGAGCAGTACTTC
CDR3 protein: CASSTDTGGILYEQYF